This T cell receptor (beta chain) appears in the sequencing data of a study of CD8+ T cells in alopecia areata (dated by TCRdb to the late 2010s). About the study as a whole: The treated patients took part in an open-label pilot trial in which moderate-to-severe alopecia areata was treated with oral tofacitinib at 5 to 10 mg twice daily. Tofacitinib-treated patients had biopsies at baseline and at 4 and 24 weeks of treatment, with a later scalp biopsy in several patients. Tofacitinib was given for 6 to 18 months, followed by 6 months of follow-up off drug to assess delayed response and recurrence. immunoSEQ multiplex PCR using 35 Vbeta forward primers and 13 Jbeta reverse primers was used to amplify TCRbeta CDR3 regions. Clonality in the scalp was compared among normal scalp (n=4), patchy alopecia areata scalp (n=8), and alopecia totalis/universalis scalp (n=8). To study T cell clonal expansion in alopecia areata, the researchers applied high-throughput TCRbeta sequencing to both the C3H/HeJ mouse model and human patients. RNA came from the PAXgene miRNA kit for fixed scalp, the miRNeasy kit for PBMCs, and the RNeasy kit for mouse skin. Scalp tissue and sorted CD4+ and CD8+ peripheral blood T cells from patchy and totalis/universalis alopecia areata patients and from healthy controls were covered by human TCRbeta sequencing. Study-level results and caveats: Resident alphabeta T cells in normal human skin are also sequenced, complicating scalp TCR repertoire analysis, unlike mouse skin dominated by gammadelta T cells. Compared with normal scalp, lesional scalp had higher clonality and more expanded CD8+ clones, particularly in alopecia totalis/universalis, a pattern that suggests antigenic drive. Compared with mice, TCR sequences shared between patients were less clear, possibly partly because of HLA diversity across the patient population.

V sheds 7 bases and J sheds 4 bases, leaving 12 bases between their ends. The CDR3 starts with the cysteine, ends with the phenylalanine, and has 12 residues. CDR3 DNA only is kept here, 36 bases in frame from base 1. CDR1 and CDR2, looked up from the germline V gene, are SGHRS and YFSETQ. The library was prepared using the immunoSEQ multiplex PCR assay. To provide template for TCR sequencing, every sample had RNA extracted and reverse transcribed into cDNA. First-strand cDNA was synthesized using SuperScript III with a 2:1 mix of oligo-dT and random hexamers. A synthetic immune receptor repertoire was used to measure amplification bias, and any remaining bias was corrected computationally. The study's own analysis went as follows. Raw reads were preprocessed for error removal, and CDR3 was defined according to IMGT conventions as running from the conserved cysteine to phenylalanine. Clonality was calculated as 1 minus Shannon entropy normalized by log2 of the number of productive unique TCRs. Whether each scalp clone was CD4 or CD8 was inferred by checking scalp TCRbeta sequences against the CD4 and CD8 repertoires from sorted blood. The table was pulled from immuneACCESS by TCRdb, which kept in-frame rearrangements only. Such tables lose some clones; where checked, under half of the loss comes from unresolved V genes, and the rest has no known cause. The V and J calls and the clone size are those of that table, but D and trimming were determined from the DNA. The sample table shows approximately 180,000 clones, and approximately 70% are seen once. About 10% of the sample is held by the ten biggest clonotypes.

Of note for this clone: It lacks a known antigen. The sample holds no much larger clone one base away, and base qualities are not on file.

This sample's time point label indicates: baseline before oral tofacitinib. Lesional scalp punch biopsies and peripheral blood were obtained from alopecia areata patients. PBMCs were isolated by density centrifugation and stained for CD3, CD4 and CD8, and CD4+ and CD8+ T cells were sorted on a FACSAria. The clonotype was recovered from a human donor with alopecia areata. This chain is built from TRBV5-1 and TRBJ2-7, with the D gene tentatively TRBD1 or TRBD2, based on 5 matching bases in each. Sequenced material: CD8+ T cells sorted from blood, taken at week 0. The CDR3 corresponds to CASLGEGYEQYF. The sequenced DNA: TGCGCCAGCTTGGGGGAAGGGTACGAGCAGTACTTC. Reference TRBV5-1 and TRBJ2-7 genes cover what lies past the CDR3, so the full variable domain is KAGVTQTPRYLIKTRGQQVTLSCSPISGHRSVSWYQQTPGQGLQFLFEYFSETQRNKGNFPGRFSGRQFSNSRSEMNVSTLELGDSALYLCASLGEGYEQYFGPGTRLTVT.